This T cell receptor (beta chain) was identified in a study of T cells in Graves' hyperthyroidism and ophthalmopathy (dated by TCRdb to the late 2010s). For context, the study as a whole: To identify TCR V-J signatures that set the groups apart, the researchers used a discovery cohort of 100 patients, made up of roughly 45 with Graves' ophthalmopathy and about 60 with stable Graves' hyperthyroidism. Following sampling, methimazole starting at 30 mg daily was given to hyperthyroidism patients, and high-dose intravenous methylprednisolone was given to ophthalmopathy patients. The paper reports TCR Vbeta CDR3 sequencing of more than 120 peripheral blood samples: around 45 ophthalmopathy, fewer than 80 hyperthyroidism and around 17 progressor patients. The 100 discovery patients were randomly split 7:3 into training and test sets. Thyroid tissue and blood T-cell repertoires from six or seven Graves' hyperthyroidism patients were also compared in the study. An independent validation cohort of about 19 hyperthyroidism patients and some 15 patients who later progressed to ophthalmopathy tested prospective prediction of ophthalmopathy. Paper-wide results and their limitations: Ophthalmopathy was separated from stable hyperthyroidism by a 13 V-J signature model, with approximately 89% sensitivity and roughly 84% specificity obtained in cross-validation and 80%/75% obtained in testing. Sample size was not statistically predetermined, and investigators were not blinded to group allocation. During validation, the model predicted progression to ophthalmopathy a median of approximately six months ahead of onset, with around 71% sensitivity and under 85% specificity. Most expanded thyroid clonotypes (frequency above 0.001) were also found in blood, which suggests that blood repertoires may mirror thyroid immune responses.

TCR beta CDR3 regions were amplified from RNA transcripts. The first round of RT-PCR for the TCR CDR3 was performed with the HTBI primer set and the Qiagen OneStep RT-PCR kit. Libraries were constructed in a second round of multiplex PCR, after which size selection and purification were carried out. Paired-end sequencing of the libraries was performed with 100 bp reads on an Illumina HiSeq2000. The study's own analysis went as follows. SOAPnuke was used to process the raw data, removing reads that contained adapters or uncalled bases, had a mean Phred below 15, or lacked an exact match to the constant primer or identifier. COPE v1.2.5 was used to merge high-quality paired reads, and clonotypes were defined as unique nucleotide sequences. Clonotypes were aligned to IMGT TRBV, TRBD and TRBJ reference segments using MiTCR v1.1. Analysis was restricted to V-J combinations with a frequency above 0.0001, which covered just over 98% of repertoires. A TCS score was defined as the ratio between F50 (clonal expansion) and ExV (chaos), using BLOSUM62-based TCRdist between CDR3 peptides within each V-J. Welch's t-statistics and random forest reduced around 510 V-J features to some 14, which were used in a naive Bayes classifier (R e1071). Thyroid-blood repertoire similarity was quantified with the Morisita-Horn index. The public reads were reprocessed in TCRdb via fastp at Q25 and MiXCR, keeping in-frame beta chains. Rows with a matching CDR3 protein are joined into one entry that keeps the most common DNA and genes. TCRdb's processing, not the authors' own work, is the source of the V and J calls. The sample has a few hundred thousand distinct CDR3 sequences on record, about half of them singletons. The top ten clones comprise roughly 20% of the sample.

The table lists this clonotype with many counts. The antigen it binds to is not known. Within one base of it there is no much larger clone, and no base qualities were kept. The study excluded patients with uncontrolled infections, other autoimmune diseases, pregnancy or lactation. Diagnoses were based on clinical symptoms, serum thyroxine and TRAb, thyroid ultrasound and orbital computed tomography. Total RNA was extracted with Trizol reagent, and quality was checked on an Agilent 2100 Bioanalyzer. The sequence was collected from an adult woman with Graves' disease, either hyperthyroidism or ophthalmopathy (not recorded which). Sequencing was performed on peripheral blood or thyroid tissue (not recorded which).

The CDR3 here reads CASSWGTSGETQYF. The DNA is as follows: TGTGCCAGCAGCTGGGGGACCTCCGGAGAGACCCAGTACTTC. The V and J genes are TRBV5-5 and TRBJ2-5, with the D segment possibly TRBD1 or TRBD2, each aligning over 5 bases. The germline V gene encodes CDR1 SGHKS and CDR2 YYEKEE (reference sequence). V and J are truncated by 3 bases and 4 bases respectively, leaving an intervening sequence of 13 bases. The CDR3 sequence holds 14 residues, the cysteine and phenylalanine included. Kept here is only the CDR3 DNA, which spans 42 bases and is read in frame from base 1.